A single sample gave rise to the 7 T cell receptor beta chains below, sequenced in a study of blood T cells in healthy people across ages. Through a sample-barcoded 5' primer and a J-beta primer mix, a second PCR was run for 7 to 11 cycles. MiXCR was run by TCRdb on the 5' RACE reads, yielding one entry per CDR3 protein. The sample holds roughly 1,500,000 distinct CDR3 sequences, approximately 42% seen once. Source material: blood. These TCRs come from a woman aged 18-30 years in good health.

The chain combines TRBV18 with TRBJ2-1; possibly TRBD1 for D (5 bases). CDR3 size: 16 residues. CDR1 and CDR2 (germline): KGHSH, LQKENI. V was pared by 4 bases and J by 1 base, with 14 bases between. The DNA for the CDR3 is TGTGCCAGCTCACTCATCAGGGTAGGGTCCTACAATGAGCAGTTCTTC. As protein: CASSLIRVGSYNEQFF.

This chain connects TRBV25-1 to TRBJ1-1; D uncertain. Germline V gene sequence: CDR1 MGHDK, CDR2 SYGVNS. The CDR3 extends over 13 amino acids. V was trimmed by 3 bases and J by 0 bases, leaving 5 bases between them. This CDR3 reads CASSDFVNTEAFF. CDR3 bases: TGTGCCAGCAGTGATTTCGTGAACACTGAAGCTTTCTTT.

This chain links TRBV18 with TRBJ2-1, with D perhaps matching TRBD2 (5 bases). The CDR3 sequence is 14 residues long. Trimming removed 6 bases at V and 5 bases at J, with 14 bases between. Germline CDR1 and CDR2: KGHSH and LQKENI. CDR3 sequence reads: CASSPRTGNNEQFF. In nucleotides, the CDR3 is TGTGCCAGCTCCCCCAGGACGGGGAACAATGAGCAGTTCTTC.

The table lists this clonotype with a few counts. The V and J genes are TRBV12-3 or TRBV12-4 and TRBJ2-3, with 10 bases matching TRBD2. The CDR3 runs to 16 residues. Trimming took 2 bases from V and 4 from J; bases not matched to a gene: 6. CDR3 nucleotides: TGTGCCAGCAGTTTATTCCTAGCGGGGGAGGCAGATACGCAGTATTTT. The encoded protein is CASSLFLAGEADTQYF.

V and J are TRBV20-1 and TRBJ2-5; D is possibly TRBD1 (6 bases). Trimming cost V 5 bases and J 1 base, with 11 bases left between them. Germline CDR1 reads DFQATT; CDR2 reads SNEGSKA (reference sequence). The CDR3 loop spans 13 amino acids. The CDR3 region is CSAHGTSQETQYF. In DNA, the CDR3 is TGCAGTGCTCACGGGACAAGCCAAGAGACCCAGTACTTC.

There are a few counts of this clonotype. The CDR3 sequence is CATSDPDYEETQYF. CDR3 in DNA: TGTGCCACCAGTGATCCGGACTACGAAGAGACCCAGTACTTC. The rearrangement joins TRBV24-1 to TRBJ2-5; D possibly corresponds to TRBD2 (6 bases). CDR1 is KGHDR, CDR2 SFDVKD, per germline. The CDR3 contains 14 residues. Trimming stripped 3 bases from V and 3 bases from J, with 10 bases between.

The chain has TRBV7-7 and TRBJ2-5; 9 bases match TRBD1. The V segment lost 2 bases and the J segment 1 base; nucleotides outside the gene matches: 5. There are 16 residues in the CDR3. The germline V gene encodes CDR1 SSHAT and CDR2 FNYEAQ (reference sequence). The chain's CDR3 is CASSLRRQGVQETQYF. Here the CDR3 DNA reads TGTGCCAGCAGCTTAAGGAGACAGGGGGTCCAAGAGACCCAGTACTTC.